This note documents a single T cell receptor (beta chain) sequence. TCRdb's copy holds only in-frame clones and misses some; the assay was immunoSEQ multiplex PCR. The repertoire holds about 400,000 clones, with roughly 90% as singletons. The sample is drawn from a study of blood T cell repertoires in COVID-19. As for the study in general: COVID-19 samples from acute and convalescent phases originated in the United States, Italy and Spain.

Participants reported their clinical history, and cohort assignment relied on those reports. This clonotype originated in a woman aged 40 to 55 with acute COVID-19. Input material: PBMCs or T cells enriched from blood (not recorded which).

This CDR3 is CATWGTGSGNTIYF. Written as DNA, the CDR3 is TGTGCCACCTGGGGGACAGGCTCTGGAAACACCATATATTTT. The rearrangement links TRBV10-3 to TRBJ1-3, with 8 bases that match TRBD1. Per germline, CDR1 ENHRY and CDR2 SYGVKD. V shed 10 bases and J 0 bases; nucleotides not matched to a gene: 5. The CDR3 consists of 14 residues.